These T cell receptor beta chains were read from a single sample in a study of chemoradiotherapy in HPV16-positive cancers. The assay was immunoSEQ multiplex PCR, and TCRdb's table has in-frame clones only and misses some. The repertoire holds over 10,000 clones, with approximately 85% as singletons. The sample consisted of blood, taken from a patient who underwent chemoradiotherapy. All receptors come from a human donor with HPV-associated anogenital cancer. The CDR3 runs from the conserved cysteine through the conserved F or W. A D gene is named only where the DNA matches it firmly. Part of the rows lack a size; the others show once, few, many or a class for expanded clones.

V	J	size	D	DNA	CDR3
TRBV10-2	TRBJ2-5	once	.	TGCGCCAGCCGAGAGGGGGCGGGGGCCGCGCAAGAGACCCAGTACTTC	CASREGAGAAQETQYF
TRBV7-2	TRBJ1-1	.	.	TGTGCCAGCAGCTTAGAGGGGAATTTGAATGAAGCTTTCTTT	CASSLEGNLNEAFF
TRBV18	TRBJ2-5	once	TRBD2	TGTGCCAGCTCAGGAGCGGGGGTCCAAGAGACCCAGTACTTC	CASSGAGVQETQYF
TRBV4-2	TRBJ1-2	.	.	TGTGCCAGCAGCCAAGATGTGACCCCGGCTAGGGGTGATGGCTACACCTTC	CASSQDVTPARGDGYTF
TRBV5-8	TRBJ1-2	.	.	TGTGCCAGCAGCAATGACCCCTATGGCTACACCTTC	CASSNDPYGYTF
TRBV4-1	TRBJ1-1	.	.	TGCGCCAGCAGCGAACAGACGAACACTGAAGCTTTCTTT	CASSEQTNTEAFF
TRBV15	TRBJ2-5	.	TRBD2	TGTGCCACCAGCCGGGGTCAGCGGGGGGGCTTCGGAGAGACCCAGTACTTC	CATSRGQRGGFGETQYF
TRBV20-1	TRBJ2-5	.	.	TGCAGTGCTTTAACATTGCAGACCCAGTACTTC	CSALTLQTQYF
TRBV18	TRBJ2-2	few	.	TGTGCCAGCTCACCAGGAGGCGGGGAGCTGTTTTTT	CASSPGGGELFF
TRBV30	TRBJ1-1	.	TRBD1	TGTGCCTGGAGCCCAGGGGGTAGCACTGAAGCTTTCTTT	CAWSPGGSTEAFF
TRBV29-1	TRBJ1-1	.	.	TGCAGCGTTGAAGTCAGGTCGGCGAGGAACACTGAAGCTTTCTTT	CSVEVRSARNTEAFF
TRBV13	TRBJ1-6	once	TRBD1	TGTGCCAGCAGCCCTTTGGGACAGGGAAAGCTCGCGTCACCCCTCCACTTT	CASSPLGQGKLASPLHF
TRBV30	TRBJ2-7	.	TRBD1	TGTGCCTGGAGACCCAGGGACAGGTTTTCCTACGAGCAGTACTTC	CAWRPRDRFSYEQYF
TRBV2	TRBJ1-2	.	.	TGTGCCAGCAGTGAATGGGTTAATGGCTACACCTTC	CASSEWVNGYTF
TRBV14	TRBJ2-5	.	TRBD1	TGTGCCAGCAGCCAGCTGACAGGGTGGGGAGAGACCCAGTACTTC	CASSQLTGWGETQYF
TRBV15	TRBJ2-5	.	TRBD2	TGTGCCACCAGAAAACCCGGGCGGGGGAGACAAGAGACCCAGTACTTC	CATRKPGRGRQETQYF
TRBV4-2	TRBJ2-5	few	TRBD2	TGTGCCAGCAGCCAAGAGGGAGCGGGGAGGGAGACCCAGTACTTC	CASSQEGAGRETQYF
TRBV7-8	TRBJ1-4	once	.	TGTGCCAGCAGCTTAGCGGGCGGAGGAATTACAACTAATGAAAAACTGTTTTTT	CASSLAGGGITTNEKLFF
TRBV29-1	TRBJ2-5	.	.	TGCAGCGTCACCGACGGGCTCCAAGAGACCCAGTACTTC	CSVTDGLQETQYF